This T cell receptor (beta chain) was identified in a study of vaccination and CD4 T cells after COVID-19. Study in general: Six men and four women formed the convalescents, two being Hispanic. Each enrolled participant received a two-dose regimen of either BNT162b2 or mRNA-1273 vaccine.

Treatment reported: roughly 10-day PBMC culture with coronavirus spike peptide pools or control peptides (ViraFEST assay). Collection of the unexposed donor's CD4+ T cells took place before the COVID-19 pandemic (2011-2018). Once peptide pools had expanded antigen-specific T cells, ViraFEST sequenced TCRs. The researchers probed unexposed-donor CD4+ T cells with SARS-CoV-2 S/N and four cold-coronavirus spikes, cells permitting. This clonotype was recorded only once. Its antigen is not identified. Researchers used the Oncomine TCR Beta short-read assay to sequence DNA from cultured CD4+ T cells. Cultures of CD4+ T cells served as the source for extracting genomic DNA. Via MiXCR, TCRdb re-called the PCR reads, giving one row per CDR3 protein. The repertoire consists of 9,000 to 13,000 distinct CDR3 sequences, with under 35% occurring once and the leading ten covering roughly 14%. The specimen sequenced was CD4+ T cells from blood, cultured in vitro. This sequence was found in a human donor in good health.

CDR3 DNA sequence: TGTGCCAGCAGCCAAGATCAGGGCGAGCAGTACTTC. Protein: CASSQDQGEQYF. The chain combines TRBV4-2 with TRBJ2-7, with D perhaps TRBD1 (5 bases). Germline loops: CDR1 LGHNA, CDR2 YNFKEQ. The CDR3 length is 12 residues. Trimming left V 0 bases short and J 6 bases short, with 6 bases between.